This TCR beta chain was found in a study of Ad26.COV2.S vaccination and SARS-CoV-2 variants. Looking at the study overall: Ad26.COV2.S was injected intramuscularly once or twice, 56 days apart. General study points: Those who received the vaccine showed greater spike-specific TCR breadth than those given placebo. Substantial response breadth was reportedly seen for spike-specific CD8+ and CD4+ T cells after vaccination.

This CDR3 region has 13 residues. Germline CDR1 and CDR2: DFQATT and SNEGSKA (reference sequence). Trimming cost V 3 bases and J 2 bases; bases outside gene matches: 1. Treatment given: about 20 received Ad26.COV2.S at low or high dose, single or two shots; 5 received placebo; per-sample allocation not given. Samples came from day 63 after the first vaccine or placebo injection. At a Boston site, the person donating was an adult of 18-55 years. The repertoire was sequenced with immunoSEQ multiplex PCR; TCRdb's copy has only in-frame clones and lacks some. The top ten clones hold around 4.5% of a sample with hundreds of thousands of clones, 80% to 90% of them seen once. Note on this clone: Its antigen is not known.

The V and J genes are TRBV20-1 and TRBJ2-7; 10 bases are shared with TRBD2. The source was peripheral blood, collected in a trial of Ad26.COV2.S vaccine versus placebo. This sequence originates from a person aged 18-60 years who received the Ad26.COV2.S COVID-19 vaccine or a placebo. CDR3 loop: CSASLAGAYEQYF. The DNA for the CDR3 is TGCAGTGCTAGTCTAGCGGGAGCCTACGAGCAGTACTTC.